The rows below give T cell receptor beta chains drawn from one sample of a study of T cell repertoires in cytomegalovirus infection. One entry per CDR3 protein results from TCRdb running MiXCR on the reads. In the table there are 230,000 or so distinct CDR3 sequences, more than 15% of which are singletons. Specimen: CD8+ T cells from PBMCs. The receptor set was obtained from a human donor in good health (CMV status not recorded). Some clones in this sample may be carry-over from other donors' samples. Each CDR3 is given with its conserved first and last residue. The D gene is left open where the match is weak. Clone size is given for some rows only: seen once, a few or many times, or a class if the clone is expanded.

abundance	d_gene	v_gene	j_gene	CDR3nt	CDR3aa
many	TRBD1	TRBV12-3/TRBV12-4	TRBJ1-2	TGTGCCAGCAGTAGTGGACAGGGCGGTGGCTACACCTTC	CASSSGQGGGYTF
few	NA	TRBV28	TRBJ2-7	TGTGCCAGCAGTTTTGAAGGGGACTACGAGCAGTACTTC	CASSFEGDYEQYF
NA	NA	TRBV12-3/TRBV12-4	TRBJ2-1	TGTGCCAGCAGTTTAGACTCTAGCTATGAGCAGTTCTTC	CASSLDSSYEQFF
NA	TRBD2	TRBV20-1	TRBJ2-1	TGCAGTGCTAGAGTGCCCGGCGGGGGGCTGATTTACAATGAGCAGTTCTTC	CSARVPGGGLIYNEQFF
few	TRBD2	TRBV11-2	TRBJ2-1	TGTGCCAGCAGCGATTCCGACTATGCGGGGGGCTACAATGAGCAGTTCTTC	CASSDSDYAGGYNEQFF
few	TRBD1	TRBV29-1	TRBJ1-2	TGCAGCGTCGTAACTTCACGGACAGGGGGCGAGTTTTCCTATGGCTACACCTTC	CSVVTSRTGGEFSYGYTF
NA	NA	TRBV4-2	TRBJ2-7	TGTGCCAGCAGCCAAGATACAGGGAGCTACGAGCAGTACTTC	CASSQDTGSYEQYF
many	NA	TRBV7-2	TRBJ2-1	TGTGCCAGCAGCTTGGGACGGGGGAGCTCCTACAATGAGCAGTTCTTC	CASSLGRGSSYNEQFF
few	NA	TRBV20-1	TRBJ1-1	TGCAGTGCTAGAGATCGCCCCCGGGACACTGAAGCTTTCTTT	CSARDRPRDTEAFF
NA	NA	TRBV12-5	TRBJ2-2	TGTGCTAGTGGTTTGGTACAGGCGACCGGGGAGCTGTTTTTT	CASGLVQATGELFF
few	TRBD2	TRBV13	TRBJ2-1	TGTGCCAGCAGCACAGGCACGGGACTAGCCCACTACAATGAGCAGTTCTTC	CASSTGTGLAHYNEQFF
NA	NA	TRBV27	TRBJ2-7	TGTGCCAGCAGTTTAATTGGGACACTCCCTTCTGGCGAGCAGTACTTC	CASSLIGTLPSGEQYF
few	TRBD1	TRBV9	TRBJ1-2	TGTGCCAGCAGCCCACCGACCGGGACAGGCTATGGCTACACCTTC	CASSPPTGTGYGYTF
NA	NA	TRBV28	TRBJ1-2	TGTGCCAGCAGTTTAGGGGGGGCCGTTGGCTACACCTTC	CASSLGGAVGYTF
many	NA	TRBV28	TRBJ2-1	TGTGCCAGCAAACAGGGCCCGTCCTACAATGAGCAGTTCTTC	CASKQGPSYNEQFF
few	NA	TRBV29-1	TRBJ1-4	TGCAGCGTTGAAGATCTTTCGGGGGGCGAAAAACTGTTTTTT	CSVEDLSGGEKLFF
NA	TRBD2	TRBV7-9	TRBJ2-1	TGTGCCAGCAGCTTCCCACTAGCGGGGGGGCAAAAGGAGCAGTTCTTC	CASSFPLAGGQKEQFF
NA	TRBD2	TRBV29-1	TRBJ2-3	TGCAGCGTTGAAGATCTGGGCGGGGGAACAGATACGCAGTATTTT	CSVEDLGGGTDTQYF
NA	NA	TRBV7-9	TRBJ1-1	TGTGCCAGCAGCCACGGCCCCCTTGAAGCTTTCTTT	CASSHGPLEAFF
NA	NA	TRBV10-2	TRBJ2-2	TGCGCCAGCAGTGAGGCAGGGCTAGGCACCGGGGAGCTGTTTTTT	CASSEAGLGTGELFF
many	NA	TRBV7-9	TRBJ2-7	TGTGCCAGCAGCTTAGGGGCGAACGAGCAGTACTTC	CASSLGANEQYF
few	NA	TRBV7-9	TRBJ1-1	TGTGCCAGCAGCTTACTCGGCAGGGTCGAGGATGAAGCTTTCTTT	CASSLLGRVEDEAFF
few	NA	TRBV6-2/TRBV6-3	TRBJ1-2	TGTGCCAGCAGTTATTTTTCGGTCGGTCGGGATGGCTACACCTTC	CASSYFSVGRDGYTF
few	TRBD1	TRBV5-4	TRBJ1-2	TGTGCCAGCAGCAAAGGACAGGACTATGGCTACACCTTC	CASSKGQDYGYTF
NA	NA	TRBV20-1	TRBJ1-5	TGCAGTGCTAGTTGGGGAGGGAGCAATCAGCCCCAGCATTTT	CSASWGGSNQPQHF